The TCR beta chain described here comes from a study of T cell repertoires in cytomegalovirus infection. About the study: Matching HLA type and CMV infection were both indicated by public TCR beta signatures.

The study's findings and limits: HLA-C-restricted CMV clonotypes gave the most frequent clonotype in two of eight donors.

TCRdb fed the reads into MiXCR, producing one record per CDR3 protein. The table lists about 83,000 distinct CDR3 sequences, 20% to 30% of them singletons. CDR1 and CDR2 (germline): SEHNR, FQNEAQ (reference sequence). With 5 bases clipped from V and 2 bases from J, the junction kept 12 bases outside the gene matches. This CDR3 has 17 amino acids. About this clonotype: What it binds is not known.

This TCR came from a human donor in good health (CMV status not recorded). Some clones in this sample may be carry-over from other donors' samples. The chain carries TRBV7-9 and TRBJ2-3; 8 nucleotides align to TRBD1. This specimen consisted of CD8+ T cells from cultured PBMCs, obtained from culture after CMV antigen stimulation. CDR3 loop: CASSQQGVVIATDTQYF. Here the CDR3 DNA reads TGTGCCAGCAGCCAACAGGGGGTCGTAATAGCCACAGATACGCAGTATTTT.